A single sample is the source of the 18 T cell receptor beta chains below, sequenced in a study of naive and memory T cell subsets. An equimolar mix of two oligonucleotides served as the beta constant-region primer for TRBC1 and TRBC2. The ligated cDNA underwent four PCR rounds using SP2 and nested alpha and beta constant-region primers. TCRdb fed the UMI-ligation and nested PCR reads into MiXCR, producing one record per CDR3 protein. The sample shows approximately 140,000 distinct CDR3 sequences, 20% to 25% of them seen only once. These receptors' targets are unknown. General observations from the study: Especially in CD8 cells, naive repertoires contained a few larger clonotypes, possibly CD45RA-re-expressing memory cells.

Sequencing was performed on naive CD4+ T cells from blood. The origin of the receptors is a human donor in good health.

This rearrangement joins TRBV7-9 to TRBJ2-5, with 7 bases lining up with TRBD1. Unmatched junction bases numbered 2, after V lost 3 bases and J lost 4 bases. Germline values: CDR1 SEHNR, CDR2 FQNEAQ (reference sequence). This CDR3 comprises 13 residues. CDR3 protein: CASSFHRGETQYF. The CDR3, as DNA: TGTGCCAGCAGCTTCCACAGGGGAGAGACCCAGTACTTC.

This clonotype was counted many times. CDR3 DNA sequence: TGTGCCAGCAGTTTAAAGGGGGACACTGAAGCTTTCTTT. Amino acids: CASSLKGDTEAFF. V usage is TRBV12-3 or TRBV12-4 and J usage is TRBJ1-1, with D perhaps TRBD1 (6 bases). There are 13 residues in the CDR3. Trimming removed 2 bases at V and 3 bases at J, with 7 bases between.

This clonotype occurred many times. V and J are TRBV27 and TRBJ1-3; D is unclear. CDR1 is MNHEY and CDR2 is SMNVEV in the germline V gene (reference sequence). V shed 5 bases and J shed 4 bases, with 9 bases lying between them. This CDR3 region has 13 residues. The CDR3 protein is CASSITGGNTIYF. DNA for the CDR3: TGTGCCAGCAGTATAACCGGAGGAAACACCATATATTTT.

Ten or more counts support this clonotype. The gene calls are TRBV19 and TRBJ1-1; D is possibly TRBD1 (6 bases). Germline V lookup: CDR1 LNHDA, CDR2 SQIVND (reference sequence). Trimming took off 6 bases at V and 0 bases at J, with 23 bases between the two ends. The CDR3 totals 18 residues. This CDR3 is CASSKGGSGHLMNTEAFF. The CDR3 region has the DNA TGTGCCAGTAGCAAAGGAGGCTCGGGACACCTAATGAACACTGAAGCTTTCTTT.

This clonotype has more than one count but fewer than ten. This chain links TRBV20-1 with TRBJ2-5; possible D gene TRBD1, 6 bases. The CDR3 covers 13 residues. CDR1 is DFQATT, CDR2 SNEGSKA, per germline (reference sequence). The V gene lost 3 bases and the J gene lost 5 bases, with 13 bases spanning the gap. In DNA form, the CDR3 reads TGCAGTGCTAGTTACCAGGGGTTGGAGACCCAGTACTTC. Protein: CSASYQGLETQYF.

This chain links TRBV3-1 with TRBJ2-6; TRBD1 might be the D (6 bases). The CDR3 totals 15 residues. Germline V gives CDR1 LGHDT, CDR2 YNNKEL (reference sequence). Trimming took off 1 base at V and 4 bases at J, with 8 bases between the two ends. The chain's CDR3 is CASSQGRGGANVLTF. In DNA form, the CDR3 reads TGTGCCAGCAGCCAAGGCAGGGGAGGGGCCAACGTCCTGACTTTC.

The rearrangement joins TRBV28 to TRBJ2-3, with D possibly being TRBD1 or TRBD2 (5 bases each). The CDR3 spans 14 residues. V dropped 6 bases and J dropped 8 bases, with 18 bases sitting between them. Germline-derived CDR1 and CDR2 are MDHEN and SYDVKM. The CDR3 region has the DNA TGTGCCAGCAGCCCCGGGACGGCGCAAGCTACGCAGTATTTT. Its protein product is CASSPGTAQATQYF.

In this sample, this clonotype turned up many times. The genes are TRBV29-1 and TRBJ1-1, with D uncertain. With 4 bases removed from V and 0 bases from J, the gap between germline ends came to 9 bases. The CDR3 spans 13 residues. From germline, CDR1 is SQVTM and CDR2 ANQGSEA. In DNA, the CDR3 is TGCAGCGTTGCGGGCCTCATGAACACTGAAGCTTTCTTT. It yields the protein CSVAGLMNTEAFF.

This chain uses TRBV28 with TRBJ2-1, with 12 bases lining up with TRBD2. Per germline, CDR1 MDHEN and CDR2 SYDVKM. The CDR3 length is 15 residues. V shed 7 bases, J shed 5 bases, and the junction held 6 bases outside the gene matches. The CDR3 bases are TGTGCCAGCACACTAGCGGGAGGTTCCAACAATGAGCAGTTCTTC. Amino acids: CASTLAGGSNNEQFF.

This chain uses TRBV11-1 with TRBJ2-1; D unclear. The V gene's germline CDR1 is SGHAT and CDR2 FQDESV (reference sequence). CDR3 size: 12 residues. Trimming removed 1 base from V and 9 bases from J, with 7 bases in between. Here the CDR3 reads CASSLVSFEQFF. For the CDR3, the DNA is TGTGCCAGCAGCTTAGTCAGCTTTGAGCAGTTCTTC.

The table lists this clonotype with a few counts. The J gene is TRBJ2-1, the V gene TRBV28; 15 positions match TRBD2. CDR1 is MDHEN, CDR2 SYDVKM, per germline. This CDR3 contains 18 residues. Unmatched junction bases numbered 7, after V lost 6 bases and J lost 1 base. CDR3 in amino acids: CASSRTSGRDISYNEQFF. The CDR3, as DNA: TGTGCCAGCAGCCGGACTAGCGGGAGGGATATTTCCTACAATGAGCAGTTCTTC.

The chain recombines TRBV28 with TRBJ1-6; D may be TRBD1 (5 bases). Looked up from germline, CDR1 is MDHEN and CDR2 is SYDVKM. The V end was cut by 3 bases, the J end by 9 bases, with 12 bases between. This CDR3 contains 14 residues. The CDR3 region is CASSFGGGASPLHF. The CDR3 bases are TGTGCCAGCAGTTTCGGAGGAGGGGCTTCACCCCTCCACTTT.

V is TRBV20-1 and J is TRBJ1-1; D unclear. CDR1 is DFQATT and CDR2 is SNEGSKA in the germline V gene (reference sequence). V lost 0 bases to trimming and J lost 1 base, with 6 bases between them. The CDR3 extends over 13 amino acids. CDR3 region: CSARDYRNTEAFF. The CDR3 DNA reads as TGCAGTGCTAGAGATTACCGGAACACTGAAGCTTTCTTT.

Only a few counts were recorded for this clonotype. V is TRBV25-1 and J is TRBJ2-5; D might be TRBD1 (5 bases). Germline V gene data show CDR1 as MGHDK and CDR2 as SYGVNS. V shed 9 bases and J shed 5 bases, with 19 bases lying between them. The CDR3 contains 14 residues. Written as DNA, the CDR3 is TGTGCCAGAGCTTACAGGCCTCCAGAGGAGACCCAGTACTTC. Translated: CARAYRPPEETQYF.

The chain uses TRBV13 and TRBJ2-7; D gene uncertain. The CDR3 has 14 residues. CDR1 and CDR2 (germline): PRHDT, FYEKMQ (reference sequence). Deletions cut 3 bases from V and 0 bases from J, with 9 bases between. CDR3 sequence reads: CASSFESASYEQYF. CDR3 nucleotide sequence: TGTGCCAGCAGCTTTGAAAGCGCCTCCTACGAGCAGTACTTC.

This clonotype has ten or more counts. J is TRBJ2-5 and V is TRBV29-1, with 7 bases that match TRBD1. After removal of 6 bases from V and 5 bases from J, the junction contained 9 bases not matched to a gene. Germline V gene lookup returns CDR1 SQVTM and CDR2 ANQGSEA. The CDR3 contains 13 residues. CDR3 bases: TGCAGCGTAGACAGGGAAGAGGGGGAGACCCAGTACTTC. It yields the protein CSVDREEGETQYF.

In its sample, this clonotype was seen many times. The chain carries TRBV27 and TRBJ1-4; D possibly corresponds to TRBD1 (6 bases). Germline lookup yields CDR1 MNHEY and CDR2 SMNVEV (reference sequence). With 5 bases removed from V and 7 bases from J, the gap between germline ends came to 14 bases. CDR3 size: 14 residues. The CDR3 DNA sequence: TGTGCCAGCAGTAGCAGGGGAAGGGGTGAAAAACTGTTTTTT. Protein sequence: CASSSRGRGEKLFF.

This clonotype was seen more than once but under ten times. This chain links TRBV6-5 with TRBJ2-5, with a weak D call TRBD2 (6 bases). The CDR3 runs 15 residues. Trimming shortened V by 2 bases and J by 2 bases, and 12 bases separated the two germline ends. Germline V CDR1 and CDR2: MNHEY, SVGAGI. The CDR3 is CASSYRLGWQETQYF. CDR3 nucleotides: TGTGCCAGCAGTTACCGACTAGGTTGGCAAGAGACCCAGTACTTC.